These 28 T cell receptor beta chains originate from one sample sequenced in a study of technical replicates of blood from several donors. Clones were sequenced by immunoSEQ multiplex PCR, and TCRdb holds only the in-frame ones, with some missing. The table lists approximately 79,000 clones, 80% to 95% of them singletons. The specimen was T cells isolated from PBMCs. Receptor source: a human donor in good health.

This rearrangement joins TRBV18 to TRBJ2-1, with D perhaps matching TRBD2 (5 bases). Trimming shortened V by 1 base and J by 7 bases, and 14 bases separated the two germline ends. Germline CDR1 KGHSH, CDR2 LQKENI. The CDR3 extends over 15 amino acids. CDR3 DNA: TGTGCCAGCTCACCACTTCGAGGACTGGGTAATGAGCAGTTCTTC. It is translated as CASSPLRGLGNEQFF.

The CDR3 sequence: CASSPVGQGVFYGYTF. In nucleotides, the CDR3 is TGCGCCAGCAGCCCAGTTGGACAGGGGGTCTTCTATGGCTACACCTTC. This chain links TRBV4-1 with TRBJ1-2; the match to TRBD1 covers 10 bases. Trimming removed 4 bases from V and 4 bases from J; junction bases left unmatched: 9. The CDR3 has 16 amino acids. CDR1 is MGHRA, CDR2 YSYEKL, per germline.

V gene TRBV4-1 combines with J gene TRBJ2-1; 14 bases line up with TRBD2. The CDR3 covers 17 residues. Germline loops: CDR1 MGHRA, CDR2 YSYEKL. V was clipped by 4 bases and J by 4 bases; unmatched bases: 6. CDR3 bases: TGCGCCAGCAGCCTACGACTAGCGGGAGGGGGATACAATGAGCAGTTCTTC. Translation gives CASSLRLAGGGYNEQFF.

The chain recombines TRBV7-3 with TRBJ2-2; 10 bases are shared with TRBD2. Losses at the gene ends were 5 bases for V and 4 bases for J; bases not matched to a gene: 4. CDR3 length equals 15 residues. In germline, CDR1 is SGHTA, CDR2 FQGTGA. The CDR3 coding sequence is TGTGCCAGCAGCCCGGGGACTAGCGCCACCGGGGAGCTGTTTTTT. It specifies CASSPGTSATGELFF.

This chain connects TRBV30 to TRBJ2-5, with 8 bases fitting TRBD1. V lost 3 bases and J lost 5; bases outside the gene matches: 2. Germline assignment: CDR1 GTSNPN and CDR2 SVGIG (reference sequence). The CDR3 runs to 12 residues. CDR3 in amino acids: CAWRDRAETQYF. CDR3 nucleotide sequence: TGTGCCTGGAGGGACAGGGCGGAGACCCAGTACTTC.

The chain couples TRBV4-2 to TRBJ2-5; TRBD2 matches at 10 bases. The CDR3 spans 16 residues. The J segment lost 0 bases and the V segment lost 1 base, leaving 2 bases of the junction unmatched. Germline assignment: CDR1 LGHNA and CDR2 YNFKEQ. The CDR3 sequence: CASSQVTSGNQETQYF. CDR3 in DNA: TGTGCCAGCAGCCAAGTCACTAGCGGGAACCAAGAGACCCAGTACTTC.

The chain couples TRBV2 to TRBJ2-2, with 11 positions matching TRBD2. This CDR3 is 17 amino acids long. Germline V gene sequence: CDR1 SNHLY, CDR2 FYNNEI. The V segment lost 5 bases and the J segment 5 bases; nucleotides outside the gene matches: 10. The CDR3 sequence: CASSLPTSGRRTGELFF. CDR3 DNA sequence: TGTGCCAGCAGTCTACCAACTAGCGGGAGACGGACCGGGGAGCTGTTTTTT.

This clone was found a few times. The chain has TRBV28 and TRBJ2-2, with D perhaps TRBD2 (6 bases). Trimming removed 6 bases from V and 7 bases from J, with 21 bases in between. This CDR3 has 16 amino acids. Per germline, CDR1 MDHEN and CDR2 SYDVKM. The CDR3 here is CASSFARWGDDGELFF. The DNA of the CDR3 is TGTGCCAGCAGCTTCGCAAGATGGGGGGACGACGGGGAGCTGTTTTTT. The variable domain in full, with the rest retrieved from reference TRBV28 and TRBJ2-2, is DVKVTQSSRYLVKRTGEKVFLECVQDMDHENMFWYRQDPGLGLRLIYFSYDVKMKEKGDIPEGYSVSREKKERFSLILESASTNQTSMYLCASSFARWGDDGELFFGEGSRLTVL.

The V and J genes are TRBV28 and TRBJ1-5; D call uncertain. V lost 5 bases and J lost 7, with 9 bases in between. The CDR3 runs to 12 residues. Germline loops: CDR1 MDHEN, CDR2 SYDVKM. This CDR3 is CASSGEGQPQHF. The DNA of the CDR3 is TGTGCCAGCAGTGGAGAGGGACAGCCCCAGCATTTT.

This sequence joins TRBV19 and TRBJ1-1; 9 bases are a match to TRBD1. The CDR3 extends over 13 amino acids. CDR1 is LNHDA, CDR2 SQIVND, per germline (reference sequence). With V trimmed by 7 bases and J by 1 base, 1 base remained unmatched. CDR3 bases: TGTGCCAGTAAGACAGGGGGGAACACTGAAGCTTTCTTT. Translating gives CASKTGGNTEAFF.

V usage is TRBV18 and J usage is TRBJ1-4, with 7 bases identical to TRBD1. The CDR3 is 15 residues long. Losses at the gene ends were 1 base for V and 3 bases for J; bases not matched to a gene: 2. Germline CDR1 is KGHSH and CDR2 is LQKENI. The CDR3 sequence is CASSPQGAANEKLFF. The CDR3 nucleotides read TGTGCCAGCTCACCACAGGGGGCGGCTAATGAAAAACTGTTTTTT.

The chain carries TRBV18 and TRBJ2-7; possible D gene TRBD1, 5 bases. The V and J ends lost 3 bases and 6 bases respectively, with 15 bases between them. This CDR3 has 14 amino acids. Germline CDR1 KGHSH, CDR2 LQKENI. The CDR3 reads CASSPLQGAPEQYF. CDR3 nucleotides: TGTGCCAGCTCACCCCTGCAGGGTGCCCCCGAGCAGTACTTC.

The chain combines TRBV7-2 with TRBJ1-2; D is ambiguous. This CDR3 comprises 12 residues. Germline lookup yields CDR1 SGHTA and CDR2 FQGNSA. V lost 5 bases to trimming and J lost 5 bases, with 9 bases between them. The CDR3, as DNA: TGTGCCAGCAGCCCGGCGGCGTATGGCTACACCTTC. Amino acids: CASSPAAYGYTF.

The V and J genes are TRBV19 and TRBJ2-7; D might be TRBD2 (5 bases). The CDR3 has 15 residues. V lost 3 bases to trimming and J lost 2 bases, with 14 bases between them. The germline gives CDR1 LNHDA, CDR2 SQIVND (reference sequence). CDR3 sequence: CASSIRRALPYEQYF. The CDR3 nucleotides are TGTGCCAGTAGTATCCGGCGGGCTCTCCCCTACGAGCAGTACTTC.

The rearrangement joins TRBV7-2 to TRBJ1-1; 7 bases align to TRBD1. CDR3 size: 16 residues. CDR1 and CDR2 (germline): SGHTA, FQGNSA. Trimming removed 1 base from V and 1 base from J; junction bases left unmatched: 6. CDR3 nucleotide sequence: TGTGCCAGCAGCTTAGACTCAGGGGGATCGAACACTGAAGCTTTCTTT. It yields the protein CASSLDSGGSNTEAFF.

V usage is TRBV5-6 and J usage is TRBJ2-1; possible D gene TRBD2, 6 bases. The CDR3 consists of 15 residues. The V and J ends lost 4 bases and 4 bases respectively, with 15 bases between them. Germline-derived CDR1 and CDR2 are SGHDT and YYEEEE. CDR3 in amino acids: CASSLLAKVYNEQFF. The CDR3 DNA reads TGTGCCAGCAGCCTACTAGCTAAAGTTTACAATGAGCAGTTCTTC.

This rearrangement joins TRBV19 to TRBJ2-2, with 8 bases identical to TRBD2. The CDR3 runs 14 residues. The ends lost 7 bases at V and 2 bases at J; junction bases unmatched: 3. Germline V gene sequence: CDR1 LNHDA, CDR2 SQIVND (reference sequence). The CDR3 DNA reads TGTGCCAGTAAGACTAGCGACAACACCGGGGAGCTGTTTTTT. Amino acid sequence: CASKTSDNTGELFF.

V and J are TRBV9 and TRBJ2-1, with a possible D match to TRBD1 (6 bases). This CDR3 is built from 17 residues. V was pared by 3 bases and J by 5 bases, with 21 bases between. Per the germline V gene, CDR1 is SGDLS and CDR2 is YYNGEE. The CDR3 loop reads CASSGPPTGPFNNEQFF. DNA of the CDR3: TGTGCCAGCAGCGGTCCCCCGACAGGCCCTTTTAACAATGAGCAGTTCTTC.

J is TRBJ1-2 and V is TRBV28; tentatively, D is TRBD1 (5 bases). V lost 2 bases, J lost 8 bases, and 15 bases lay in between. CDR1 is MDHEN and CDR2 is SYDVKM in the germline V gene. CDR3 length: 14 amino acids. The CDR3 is CASSLGTHETGYTF. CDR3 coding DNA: TGTGCCAGCAGTTTAGGGACTCACGAAACGGGCTACACCTTC.

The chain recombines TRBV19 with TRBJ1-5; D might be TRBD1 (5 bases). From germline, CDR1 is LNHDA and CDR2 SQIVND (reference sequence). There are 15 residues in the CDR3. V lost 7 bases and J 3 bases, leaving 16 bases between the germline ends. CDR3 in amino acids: CASMEGSLINQPQHF. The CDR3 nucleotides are TGTGCCAGTATGGAGGGGAGCTTAATCAATCAGCCCCAGCATTTT.

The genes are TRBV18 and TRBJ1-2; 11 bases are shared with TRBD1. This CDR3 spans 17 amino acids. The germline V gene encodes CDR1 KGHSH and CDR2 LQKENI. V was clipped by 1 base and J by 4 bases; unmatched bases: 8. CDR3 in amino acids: CASSPRQRTGGTYGYTF. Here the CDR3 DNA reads TGTGCCAGCTCACCACGACAGAGGACAGGGGGCACCTATGGCTACACCTTC.

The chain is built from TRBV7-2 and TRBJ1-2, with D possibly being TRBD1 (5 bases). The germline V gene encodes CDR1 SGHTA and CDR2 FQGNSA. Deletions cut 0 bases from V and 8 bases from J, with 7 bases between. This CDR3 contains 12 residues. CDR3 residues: CASSLAGRGYTF. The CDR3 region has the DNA TGTGCCAGCAGCTTAGCGGGGCGAGGCTACACCTTC.

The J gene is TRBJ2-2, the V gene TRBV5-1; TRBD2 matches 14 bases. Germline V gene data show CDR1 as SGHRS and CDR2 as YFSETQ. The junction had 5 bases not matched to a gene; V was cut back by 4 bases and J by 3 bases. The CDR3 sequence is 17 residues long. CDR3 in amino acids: CASSPLGLAGDTGELFF. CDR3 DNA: TGCGCCAGCAGCCCCTTGGGACTAGCGGGAGACACCGGGGAGCTGTTTTTT.

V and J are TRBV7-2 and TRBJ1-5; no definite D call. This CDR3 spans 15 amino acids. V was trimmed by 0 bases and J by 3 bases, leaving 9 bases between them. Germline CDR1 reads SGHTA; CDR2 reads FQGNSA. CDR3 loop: CASSLAQHNNQPQHF. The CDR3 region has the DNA TGTGCCAGCAGCTTAGCGCAACATAACAATCAGCCCCAGCATTTT.

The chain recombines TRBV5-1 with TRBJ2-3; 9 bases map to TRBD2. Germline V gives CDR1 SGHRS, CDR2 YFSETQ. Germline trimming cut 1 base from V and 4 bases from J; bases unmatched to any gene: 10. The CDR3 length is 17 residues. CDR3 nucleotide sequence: TGCGCCAGCAGCTTGAAGCGCGGGAGGGCCTTTGCAGATACGCAGTATTTT. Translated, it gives CASSLKRGRAFADTQYF.

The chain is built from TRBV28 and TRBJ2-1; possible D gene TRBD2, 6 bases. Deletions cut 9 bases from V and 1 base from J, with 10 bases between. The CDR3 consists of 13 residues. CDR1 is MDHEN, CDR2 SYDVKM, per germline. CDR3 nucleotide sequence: TGTGCCAGTTCGGGACTTTCCTACAATGAGCAGTTCTTC. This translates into CASSGLSYNEQFF.

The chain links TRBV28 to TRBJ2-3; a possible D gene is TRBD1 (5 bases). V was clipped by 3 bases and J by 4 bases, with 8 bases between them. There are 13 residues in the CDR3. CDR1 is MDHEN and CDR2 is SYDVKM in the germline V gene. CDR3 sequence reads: CASSFVRADTQYF. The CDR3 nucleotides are TGTGCCAGCAGTTTCGTCAGGGCAGATACGCAGTATTTT.

CDR3 bases: TGTGCCAGCAGCCCCCACCGTAGGGACATTTGGGACACTGAAGCTTTCTTT. Its translation: CASSPHRRDIWDTEAFF. This rearrangement joins TRBV9 to TRBJ1-1, with TRBD1 as a possible D gene (6 bases). V was trimmed by 4 bases and J by 3 bases, leaving 22 bases between them. Germline values: CDR1 SGDLS, CDR2 YYNGEE. The CDR3 is made up of 17 amino acids.